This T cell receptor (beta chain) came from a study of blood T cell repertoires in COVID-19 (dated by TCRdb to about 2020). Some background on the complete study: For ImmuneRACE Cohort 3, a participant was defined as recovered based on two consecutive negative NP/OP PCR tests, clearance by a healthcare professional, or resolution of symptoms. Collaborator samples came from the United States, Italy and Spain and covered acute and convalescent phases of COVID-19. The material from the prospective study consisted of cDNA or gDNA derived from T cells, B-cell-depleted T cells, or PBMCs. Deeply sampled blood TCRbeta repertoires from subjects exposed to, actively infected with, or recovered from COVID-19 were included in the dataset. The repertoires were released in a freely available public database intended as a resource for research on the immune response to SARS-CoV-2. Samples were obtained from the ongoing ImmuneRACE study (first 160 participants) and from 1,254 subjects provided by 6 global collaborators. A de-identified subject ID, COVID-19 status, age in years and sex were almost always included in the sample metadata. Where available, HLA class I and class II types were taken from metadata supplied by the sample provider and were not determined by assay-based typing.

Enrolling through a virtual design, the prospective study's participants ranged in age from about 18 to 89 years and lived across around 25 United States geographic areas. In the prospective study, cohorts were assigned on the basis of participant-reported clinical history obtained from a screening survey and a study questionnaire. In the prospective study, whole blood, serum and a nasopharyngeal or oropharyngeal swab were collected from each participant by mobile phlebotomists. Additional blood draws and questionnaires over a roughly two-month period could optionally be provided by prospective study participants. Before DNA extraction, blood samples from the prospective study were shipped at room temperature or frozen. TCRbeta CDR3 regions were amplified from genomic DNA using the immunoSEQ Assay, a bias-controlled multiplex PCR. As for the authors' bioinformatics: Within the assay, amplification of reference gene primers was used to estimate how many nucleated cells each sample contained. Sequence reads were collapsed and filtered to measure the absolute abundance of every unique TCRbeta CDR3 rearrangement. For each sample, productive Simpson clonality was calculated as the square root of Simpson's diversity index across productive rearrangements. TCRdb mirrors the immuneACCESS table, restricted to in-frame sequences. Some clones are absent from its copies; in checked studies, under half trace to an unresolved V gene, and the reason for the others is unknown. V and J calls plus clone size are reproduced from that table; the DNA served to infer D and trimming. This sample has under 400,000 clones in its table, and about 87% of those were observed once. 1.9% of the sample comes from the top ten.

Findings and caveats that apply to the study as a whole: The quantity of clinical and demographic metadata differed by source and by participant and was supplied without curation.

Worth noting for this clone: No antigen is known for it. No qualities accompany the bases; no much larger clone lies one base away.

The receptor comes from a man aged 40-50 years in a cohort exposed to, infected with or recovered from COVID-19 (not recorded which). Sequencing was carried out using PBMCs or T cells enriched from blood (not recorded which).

The DNA reads as follows: TGCGCCAGCAGCTTGGCAGGGGGGTGGGCTGAAGCTTTCTTT. This translates into CASSLAGGWAEAFF. The V and J genes are TRBV5-1 and TRBJ1-1, with TRBD1 identical over 7 junction bases. Taken from cysteine to phenylalanine, the CDR3 has 14 residues. The read is trimmed to its CDR3 DNA, 42 bases read in frame from base 1. The germline V gene supplies CDR1 SGHRS and CDR2 YFSETQ. Trimming takes 0 bases off V and 6 bases off J; junction bases not matched to a gene: 5.